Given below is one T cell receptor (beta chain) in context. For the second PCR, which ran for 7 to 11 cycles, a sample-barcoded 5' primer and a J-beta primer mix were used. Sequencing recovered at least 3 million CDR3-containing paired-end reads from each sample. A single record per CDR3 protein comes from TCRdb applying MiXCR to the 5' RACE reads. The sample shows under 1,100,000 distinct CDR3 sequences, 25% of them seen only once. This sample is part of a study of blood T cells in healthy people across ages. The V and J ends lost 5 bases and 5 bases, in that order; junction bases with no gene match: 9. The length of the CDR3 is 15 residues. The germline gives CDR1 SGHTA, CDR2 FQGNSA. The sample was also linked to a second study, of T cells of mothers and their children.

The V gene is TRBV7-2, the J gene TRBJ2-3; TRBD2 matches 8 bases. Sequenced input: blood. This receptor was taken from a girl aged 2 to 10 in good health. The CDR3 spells CASSPGSGGKDTQYF. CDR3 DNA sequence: TGTGCCAGCAGCCCCGGGTCGGGGGGGAAAGATACGCAGTATTTT.